Below, 4 T cell receptor beta chains from the same sample are listed, as sequenced in a study of neoadjuvant anti-PD-1 for oral cavity cancer. Specified time point: after neoadjuvant nivolumab, at surgical resection. Only in-frame clones appear in the TCRdb table, and some are missing; sequencing was by immunoSEQ multiplex PCR. The sample holds more than 11,000 clones; around 70% are singletons and the top ten take approximately 2.9%. Material: PBMCs, obtained after nivolumab (anti-PD-1) treatment. The receptors come from a person aged 40-85 years with oral cavity squamous cell carcinoma.

The chain uses TRBV21-1 and TRBJ2-3; TRBD2, the D gene given by the table, was not confirmed from the DNA. TRBV21-1 is designated a pseudogene. CDR3 size: 15 residues. CDR3 DNA: TGTGCCAGCAGCAAAGGATGGGGAGGCACAGATACGCAGTATTTT. It encodes CASSKGWGGTDTQYF.

The rearrangement joins TRBV5-1 to TRBJ1-2; perhaps TRBD1 as D (5 bases). The CDR3 covers 15 residues. Trimming pared 5 bases from V and 2 bases from J, leaving 16 bases between. Looked up from germline, CDR1 is SGHRS and CDR2 is YFSETQ. The CDR3, as DNA: TGCGCCAGCAGACCCTTGGGGGAGGGGAACTATGGCTACACCTTC. This sequence encodes CASRPLGEGNYGYTF.

The sample holds a few counts of this clone. V and J are TRBV28 and TRBJ1-5; 9 bases line up with TRBD1. The CDR3 length is 16 residues. CDR1 MDHEN and CDR2 SYDVKM come from the germline V gene. V lost 3 bases, J lost 6 bases, and 9 bases stayed unmatched. CDR3 coding DNA: TGTGCCAGCAGTTTGAGGTGGGGACAGGGCCGTCAGCCCCAGCATTTT. Its protein product is CASSLRWGQGRQPQHF.

This clone came up a few times. This chain links TRBV30 with TRBJ2-6; tentative D call: TRBD2 (5 bases). With 4 bases removed from V and 4 bases from J, the gap between germline ends came to 11 bases. The CDR3 contains 14 residues. The germline gives CDR1 GTSNPN, CDR2 SVGIG (reference sequence). The CDR3 is CAWMGPGGANVLTF. CDR3 nucleotide sequence: TGTGCCTGGATGGGCCCGGGAGGGGCCAACGTCCTGACTTTC.